The rows below give T cell receptor beta chains drawn from one sample of a study of blood T cells in healthy people across ages. From the 5' RACE reads, TCRdb called clonotypes with MiXCR, one entry per CDR3 protein. The table includes approximately 830,000 distinct CDR3 sequences, 62% detected once. The material sequenced was blood. The receptor set was obtained from a man aged 30-40 years in good health. Each CDR3 is given with its conserved first and last residue. A D gene is named only where the DNA matches it firmly. Expanded clones get a size class; other rows say once, few or many, or leave the size out.

TRBV7-3	TRBD2	.	TRBJ2-1	CASSLYRTSGSDWDEQFF	TGTGCCAGCAGCTTATACCGGACTAGCGGGAGTGATTGGGATGAGCAGTTCTTC
TRBV10-3	TRBD1	.	TRBJ2-4	CAIRLGQGAEEQYF	TGTGCCATCAGATTGGGACAGGGGGCGGAAGAGCAGTACTTC
TRBV6-1	.	.	TRBJ2-5	CATGGDRRPGETQYF	TGTGCCACGGGTGGTGACAGGCGACCTGGGGAGACCCAGTACTTC
TRBV6-2/TRBV6-3	.	.	TRBJ2-7	CASSYFKSYEQYF	TGTGCCAGCAGTTACTTCAAGAGCTACGAGCAGTACTTC
TRBV14	.	.	TRBJ1-2	CASSHGPGVFYGYTF	TGTGCCAGCAGCCACGGACCAGGGGTGTTCTATGGCTACACCTTC
TRBV9	.	.	TRBJ1-1	CASSVGQKGGYTEAFF	TGTGCCAGCAGCGTAGGGCAAAAGGGGGGGTACACTGAAGCTTTCTTT
TRBV3-1	TRBD1	.	TRBJ1-1	CASSQATGGHEAFF	TGTGCCAGCAGCCAAGCGACAGGGGGCCACGAAGCTTTCTTT
TRBV12-3/TRBV12-4	TRBD1	.	TRBJ1-2	CASRFGQGGGYTF	TGTGCCAGCAGATTCGGACAGGGTGGAGGCTACACCTTC
TRBV6-5	.	.	TRBJ1-2	CASSYSQQTPNYGYTF	TGTGCCAGCAGTTACTCCCAGCAAACGCCTAACTATGGCTACACCTTC
TRBV7-9	.	.	TRBJ1-4	CASSLQGLSTNEKLFF	TGTGCCAGCAGCCTTCAAGGCCTATCAACTAATGAAAAACTGTTTTTT
TRBV4-3	.	.	TRBJ2-2	CASKRGDTGELFF	TGCGCCAGTAAAAGAGGGGACACCGGGGAGCTGTTTTTT
TRBV4-3	.	.	TRBJ2-1	CASSQEVRFYNEQFF	TGCGCCAGCAGCCAAGAAGTCAGGTTCTACAATGAGCAGTTCTTC
TRBV7-2	.	.	TRBJ1-2	CASSLGLDRNYGYTF	TGTGCCAGCAGCTTAGGCCTGGACAGAAACTATGGCTACACCTTC
TRBV7-2	.	.	TRBJ1-2	CASSRDLVYGGYTF	TGTGCCAGCAGCCGGGACCTGGTTTATGGTGGCTACACCTTC
TRBV20-1	TRBD1	.	TRBJ1-6	CSARGGTGGSPLHF	TGCAGTGCTAGGGGGGGGACAGGGGGATCACCCCTCCACTTT
TRBV6-2/TRBV6-3	.	.	TRBJ2-3	CASSDLNGPLLGWGDTQYF	TGTGCCAGCAGTGACCTTAACGGGCCTCTGCTAGGTTGGGGAGATACGCAGTATTTT
TRBV4-1	.	.	TRBJ1-2	CASSQEPIFTGYQDYGYTF	TGCGCCAGCAGCCAAGAGCCAATATTCACAGGATACCAAGACTATGGCTACACCTTC
TRBV6-2/TRBV6-3	TRBD2	many	TRBJ2-1	CASSISGGYNEQFF	TGTGCCAGCAGCATTAGCGGGGGGTACAATGAGCAGTTCTTC
TRBV7-8	.	few	TRBJ1-4	CASSLWTNEKLFF	TGTGCCAGCAGCTTATGGACTAATGAAAAACTGTTTTTT
TRBV20-1	.	.	TRBJ1-5	CSARSGLVGNQPQHF	TGCAGTGCTAGGTCGGGGCTGGTAGGCAATCAGCCCCAGCATTTT
TRBV6-1	.	once	TRBJ1-6	CASSREPPGATYNSPLHF	TGTGCCAGCAGCCGAGAGCCGCCGGGGGCCACCTATAATTCACCCCTCCACTTT
TRBV27	TRBD2	.	TRBJ2-3	CASSLMRGGRGTDTQYF	TGTGCCAGCAGTTTAATGCGGGGGGGCCGCGGTACAGATACGCAGTATTTT
TRBV5-6	.	.	TRBJ2-4	CASSLVALAGQYF	TGTGCCAGCAGCTTGGTAGCTCTCGCGGGGCAGTACTTC
TRBV6-2/TRBV6-3	TRBD1	few	TRBJ1-2	CASSYDRDGYTF	TGTGCCAGCAGTTACGACAGGGATGGCTACACCTTC
TRBV20-1	TRBD1	.	TRBJ2-5	CSAPEKGQGAETQYF	TGCAGTGCCCCCGAGAAGGGACAGGGGGCAGAGACCCAGTACTTC
TRBV20-1	.	.	TRBJ2-7	CSAFPGMGTYEQYF	TGCAGTGCTTTCCCGGGGATGGGAACCTACGAGCAGTACTTC
TRBV20-1	.	once	TRBJ2-7	CSARDPDGPYEQYF	TGCAGTGCTAGAGATCCGGACGGCCCCTACGAGCAGTACTTC
TRBV28	TRBD2	few	TRBJ2-4	CASSPQTSVAKNIQYF	TGTGCCAGCAGTCCCCAGACTAGCGTTGCCAAAAACATTCAGTACTTC
TRBV6-6	.	few	TRBJ2-7	CASSLQGFTYEQYF	TGTGCCAGCAGTTTACAGGGCTTTACCTACGAGCAGTACTTC
TRBV7-9	TRBD2	.	TRBJ2-5	CASSKERGGTQYF	TGTGCCAGCAGCAAAGAGCGGGGAGGGACCCAGTACTTC
TRBV2	.	.	TRBJ2-5	CASSVEQGRQETQYF	TGTGCCAGCAGTGTTGAGCAGGGGCGCCAAGAGACCCAGTACTTC
TRBV6-2/TRBV6-3	.	once	TRBJ2-3	CASSYSRTPPDTQYF	TGTGCCAGCAGTTACTCCCGGACGCCGCCAGATACGCAGTATTTT
TRBV25-1	.	.	TRBJ2-5	CASSDVFPSRKYF	TGTGCCAGCAGTGACGTTTTCCCCTCGAGGAAGTACTTC
TRBV20-1	.	.	TRBJ1-6	CSAREGASNSPLHF	TGCAGTGCTAGAGAGGGGGCTTCCAATTCACCCCTCCACTTT
TRBV10-3	TRBD2	few	TRBJ2-1	CAISGLADSYNEQFF	TGTGCCATCAGTGGCCTAGCGGACTCCTACAATGAGCAGTTCTTC
TRBV12-3/TRBV12-4	.	.	TRBJ2-3	CASSPLTASSTDTQYF	TGTGCCAGCAGTCCCCTGACAGCATCCAGCACAGATACGCAGTATTTT